Sequencing of this TCR beta chain was carried out in a study of spatial heterogeneity in lung cancer. Study as a whole: Consistently, beta-chain sequences turned up in larger numbers than alpha-chain sequences did. Findings of the study overall: The study found that expanded intratumoral alpha and beta TCR counts tracked tumor mutation counts.

V shed 1 base and J shed 5 bases, with 14 bases lying between them. The V gene's germline CDR1 is LNHDA and CDR2 SQIVND (reference sequence). CDR3 size: 15 residues. The study tagged each TCR cDNA molecule with a unique molecular identifier. TCRdb processed the 5' RACE reads anew with MiXCR; each CDR3 protein has one entry. Seen here are over 15,000 distinct CDR3 sequences, about 6.5% observed once, and the top ten hold about 18%. Time point: sample taken at primary tumor resection. The donor group consisted of roughly 70 patients who had untreated, early-stage non-small cell lung cancer. From tumor, nontumor lung or frozen PBMC, whole RNA was taken unsorted for sequencing. In regard to this clonotype: Its antigen is still unknown.

The sequence derives from a female donor with early-stage non-small cell lung cancer. The rearrangement uses TRBV19 and TRBJ2-5; D remains unclear. The sample here was lung tumor tissue, taken at surgery. DNA of the CDR3: TGTGCCAGTAGTATAGGATCCAGGATCGGGGAGACCCAGTACTTC. It codes for CASSIGSRIGETQYF.